A few counts support the clone carrying this T cell receptor (beta chain). What it recognizes is unknown. CDR3-region Arm-PCR and iRepertoire HTBI primers produced the TCR beta libraries. TCRdb reprocessed the multiplex PCR reads via MiXCR and lists one record per CDR3 protein. This table holds about 540,000 distinct CDR3 sequences, 13% found once. This specimen comes from a study of regulatory T cells in long-lasting Graves disease. Time point indicated: newly diagnosed GD, antithyroid drugs for less than 3 months. TCR sequences were obtained from RNA taken from PBMCs. Study-wide points: Few sampled subjects may have lowered accuracy.

The CDR3 is 12 residues long. V dropped 4 bases and J dropped 8 bases, with 11 bases sitting between them. The germline V gene has CDR1 ENHRY and CDR2 SYGVKD. Separately, the same data were catalogued under a study of T cells in Graves' hyperthyroidism and ophthalmopathy. From that report: Newly diagnosed hyperthyroidism, duration under 2 months, in patients aged 18 to 65. Most thyroid clonotypes with frequency above 0.001 were detected in blood.

The sample in question was peripheral blood mononuclear cells (PBMCs), obtained at new diagnosis, from a patient treated with antithyroid drugs. This chain uses TRBV10-3 with TRBJ1-1; no reliable D call. The receptor was isolated from a man aged 25-45 years with Graves disease. The CDR3 DNA is TGTGCCATCAGTGCGGGGTTGGGGGAAGCTTTCTTT. This gives the protein CAISAGLGEAFF.